This TCR beta chain was documented in a study of blood T cell repertoires in COVID-19. The overall study: Acute and convalescent COVID-19 samples came from the United States, Italy and Spain.

Germline CDR1 reads SGHTA; CDR2 reads FQGTGA. The CDR3 is 15 residues long. Trimming took 7 bases from V and 3 from J; bases not matched to a gene: 8. TCRdb's copy holds only in-frame clones and misses some; the assay was immunoSEQ multiplex PCR. In the table there are around 220,000 clones, 82% of which are singletons. Patients from Seattle were sampled longitudinally, starting during active infection. Sequencing was performed on peripheral blood. The clonotype originates from a woman aged 80 or over with COVID-19, enrolled during active disease. The chain is built from TRBV7-3 and TRBJ2-2; TRBD2 matches 7 bases. The DNA of the CDR3 is TGTGCCAGCAACAGCGGACTAGGGGACACCGGGGAGCTGTTTTTT. It codes for CASNSGLGDTGELFF.